This T cell receptor (beta chain) was found in a study of blood T cells in healthy people across ages. Isolation of PBMCs gave at least 6 million cells per sample. Sample-barcoded 5' priming and a J-beta primer mix drove a second PCR of about 6 to 12 cycles. From each sample, at least 2.5 million paired-end reads containing CDR3 were obtained. TCRdb recomputed calls from the 5' RACE reads with MiXCR, one row per CDR3 protein. The data show 850,000 to 1,000,000 distinct CDR3 sequences, with under 50% seen just once and roughly 13% held by the top ten. The CDR3 sequence is 14 residues long. Germline-derived CDR1 and CDR2 are SNHLY and FYNNEI. Trimming took off 3 bases at V and 4 bases at J, with 12 bases between the two ends. General study results and limits: Diversity of TCR beta correlated strongly with naive T cell percentage.

As for this clonotype: Its target is not known.

This rearrangement joins TRBV2 to TRBJ1-2, with D perhaps TRBD1 (6 bases). The sample taken for sequencing was blood. This sequence was found in a man aged 25 to 45 in good health. CDR3 sequence reads: CASSDNGGPYGYTF. In DNA, the CDR3 is TGTGCCAGCAGTGACAACGGGGGGCCCTATGGCTACACCTTC.